The 32 T cell receptor beta chains given below trace back to one sample, sequenced in a study of T cell changes during pregnancy in multiple sclerosis. Sequenced by immunoSEQ multiplex PCR; TCRdb stores in-frame clones only, minus some. The table includes around 60,000 clones, roughly 92% detected once. The sample here was peripheral blood, taken in the second trimester of pregnancy. The receptors come from a female donor with multiple sclerosis, enrolled in a pregnancy study.

The rearrangement uses TRBV28 and TRBJ1-1; D possibly corresponds to TRBD1 (6 bases). Germline assignment: CDR1 MDHEN and CDR2 SYDVKM. The CDR3 spans 13 residues. The ends were cut back, 7 bases at V and 4 bases at J, with 13 bases in the middle. CDR3 DNA sequence: TGTGCCAGCACCCACCAGGGGCTCACTGAAGCTTTCTTT. This encodes CASTHQGLTEAFF.

The DNA of the CDR3 is TGTGCCAGCAGCTTAGGAGGGCAGGGGTATCAGCCCCAGCATTTT. Protein: CASSLGGQGYQPQHF. This chain links TRBV7-2 with TRBJ1-5; a possible D gene is TRBD1 (6 bases). Germline V lookup: CDR1 SGHTA, CDR2 FQGNSA. The CDR3 loop spans 15 amino acids. Trimming stripped 1 base from V and 5 bases from J, with 12 bases between.

A remark on this clone: Germline and junction disagree at one end, which may indicate a read error. The chain is built from TRBV15 and TRBJ2-3, with 7 bases aligning to TRBD1. The V gene's germline CDR1 is LNHNV and CDR2 YYDKDF (reference sequence). The CDR3 has 14 amino acids. In nucleotides, the CDR3 is TGTGCCACCAGAAGAGACAGGGTGGCAGATACGCAGTATTTT. This gives the protein CATRRDRVADTQYF.

This chain links TRBV7-2 with TRBJ2-5, with TRBD2 identical over 16 bases. The CDR3 is 18 residues long. The trim removed 5 bases at V and 4 bases at J, leaving 10 bases unmatched. CDR1 SGHTA and CDR2 FQGNSA come from the germline V gene. CDR3 residues: CASSPTGLAGGGRETQYF. In DNA, the CDR3 is TGTGCCAGCAGCCCAACGGGACTAGCGGGAGGGGGGCGAGAGACCCAGTACTTC.

This clone was seen only once. The chain recombines TRBV6-6 with TRBJ1-5; 7 bases match TRBD1. V lost 4 bases and J lost 1; bases outside the gene matches: 1. The CDR3 contains 14 residues. From germline, CDR1 is MNHNY and CDR2 SVGAGI (reference sequence). The CDR3 coding sequence is TGTGCCAGCAGTTTCAGGGGGAGCAATCAGCCCCAGCATTTT. Its translation: CASSFRGSNQPQHF.

J is TRBJ2-1 and V is TRBV18; 7 nucleotides agree with TRBD1. Germline lookup yields CDR1 KGHSH and CDR2 LQKENI. Germline trimming cut 6 bases from V and 4 bases from J; bases unmatched to any gene: 12. This CDR3 is built from 16 residues. The CDR3 protein is CASSATSGGIYNEQFF. The CDR3 nucleotides read TGTGCCAGCTCCGCGACTTCAGGGGGAATATACAATGAGCAGTTCTTC.

Here the CDR3 reads CASRLDGQGDQPQHF. The CDR3 DNA sequence: TGTGCCAGTAGATTAGATGGGCAGGGCGATCAGCCCCAGCATTTT. The genes are TRBV19 and TRBJ1-5; TRBD1 might be the D (5 bases). This CDR3 comprises 15 residues. V gave up 6 bases and J gave up 5 bases, with 17 bases separating them. Germline V gene sequence: CDR1 LNHDA, CDR2 SQIVND (reference sequence). The full variable domain, completed using reference TRBV19 and TRBJ1-5, is DGGITQSPKYLFRKEGQNVTLSCEQNLNHDAMYWYRQDPGQGLRLIYYSQIVNDFQKGDIAEGYSVSREKKESFPLTVTSAQKNPTAFYLCASRLDGQGDQPQHFGDGTRLSIL.

This chain uses TRBV5-4 with TRBJ2-3; 11 nucleotides align to TRBD2. CDR1 SGHNT and CDR2 YYREEE come from the germline V gene (reference sequence). V dropped 6 bases and J dropped 6; count of bases not matched to a gene: 9. CDR3 length: 15 amino acids. For the CDR3, the DNA is TGTGCCAGCACCTTTGGGGGACTAGCGGATGATACGCAGTATTTT. Translating it yields CASTFGGLADDTQYF.

This chain joins TRBV27 and TRBJ2-3; 8 bases line up with TRBD2. The CDR3 is 16 residues long. Germline-derived CDR1 and CDR2 are MNHEY and SMNVEV (reference sequence). Trimming at V came to 4 bases and at J to 0 bases, leaving 6 bases not matched to a gene. CDR3 DNA: TGTGCCAGCAGTTACCGAGCGGGAGTTAGCACAGATACGCAGTATTTT. Protein product: CASSYRAGVSTDTQYF.

This chain uses TRBV13 with TRBJ1-2, with a possible D match to TRBD1 (6 bases). There are 14 residues in the CDR3. V was pared by 2 bases and J by 7 bases, with 14 bases between. Looked up from germline, CDR1 is PRHDT and CDR2 is FYEKMQ (reference sequence). CDR3 residues: CASSLIRGAAGYTF. The CDR3, as DNA: TGTGCCAGCAGCTTAATTCGGGGGGCTGCTGGCTACACCTTC.

The chain links TRBV6-5 to TRBJ1-2; TRBD1 aligns across 7 bases. CDR3 length: 14 residues. V trimming: 6 bases; J trimming: 3 bases; junction bases outside the gene matches: 7. The V gene's germline CDR1 is MNHEY and CDR2 SVGAGI. The DNA for the CDR3 is TGTGCCAGCAGACCTACAGGGGACGACTATGGCTACACCTTC. Encoded protein: CASRPTGDDYGYTF.

This sequence joins TRBV28 and TRBJ2-7, with 7 bases identical to TRBD1. Germline CDR1 and CDR2: MDHEN and SYDVKM. The CDR3 contains 14 residues. V was pared by 5 bases and J by 5 bases, with 9 bases of the junction left unmatched. This CDR3 reads CASSTPTGRNEQYF. In nucleotides, the CDR3 is TGTGCCAGCAGTACACCGACAGGGCGCAACGAGCAGTACTTC.

This chain's CDR3 is CASKPGSSGNTIYF. CDR3 DNA sequence: TGTGCCAGTAAGCCGGGATCCTCTGGAAACACCATATATTTT. The chain combines TRBV19 with TRBJ1-3; D not resolved. The V gene's germline CDR1 is LNHDA and CDR2 SQIVND (reference sequence). This CDR3 is 14 amino acids long. V lost 7 bases and J lost 0, with 10 bases in between.

The chain links TRBV19 to TRBJ1-5, with 10 positions matching TRBD1. J was trimmed by 0 bases and V by 9 bases; bases with no gene match: 8. The CDR3 length is 16 residues. CDR1 LNHDA and CDR2 SQIVND come from the germline V gene (reference sequence). This CDR3 is CASGGQGDHSNQPQHF. The DNA of the CDR3 is TGTGCCAGCGGAGGACAGGGGGACCATAGCAATCAGCCCCAGCATTTT.

V and J are TRBV5-4 and TRBJ2-2; TRBD2 aligns across 10 bases. The junction had 11 bases not matched to a gene; V was cut back by 4 bases and J by 5 bases. Germline CDR1 is SGHNT and CDR2 is YYREEE (reference sequence). This CDR3 contains 17 residues. CDR3 coding DNA: TGTGCCAGCAGCCGATCCGTAGCGGGAGGAAAGACCGGGGAGCTGTTTTTT. Translated, it gives CASSRSVAGGKTGELFF.

The chain combines TRBV7-2 with TRBJ1-1, with 7 positions matching TRBD1. Looked up from germline, CDR1 is SGHTA and CDR2 is FQGNSA. With 4 bases clipped from V and 5 bases from J, the junction kept 10 bases outside the gene matches. CDR3 length: 15 amino acids. The CDR3 reads CASSSLSDRATEAFF. The CDR3 nucleotides read TGTGCCAGCAGCTCGTTATCTGACAGGGCAACTGAAGCTTTCTTT.

The chain combines TRBV4-2 with TRBJ2-7; D call uncertain. Germline loops: CDR1 LGHNA, CDR2 YNFKEQ. The V end was cut by 1 base, the J end by 2 bases, with 9 bases between. The CDR3 is 14 residues long. CDR3: CASSQGGRTYEQYF. The CDR3 nucleotides are TGTGCCAGCAGCCAAGGCGGCAGAACCTACGAGCAGTACTTC.

This chain joins TRBV5-6 and TRBJ1-5; 8 nucleotides line up with TRBD1. The length of the CDR3 is 16 residues. Unmatched junction bases numbered 5, after V lost 0 bases and J lost 3 bases. Germline values: CDR1 SGHDT, CDR2 YYEEEE. Here the CDR3 DNA reads TGTGCCAGCAGCTTGGAGAGGGACAGGTACAATCAGCCCCAGCATTTT. Protein product: CASSLERDRYNQPQHF.

The chain combines TRBV10-3 with TRBJ2-3; D is unclear. Trimming removed 10 bases from V and 0 bases from J, with 11 bases in between. This CDR3 is 13 amino acids long. In germline, CDR1 is ENHRY, CDR2 SYGVKD. In nucleotides, the CDR3 is TGTGCCACCAAAAGCCCTAGCACAGATACGCAGTATTTT. This sequence encodes CATKSPSTDTQYF.

The CDR3: CASSLRAPGLNTEAFF. The CDR3 DNA reads TGTGCCAGCAGCTTAAGGGCTCCGGGGTTGAACACTGAAGCTTTCTTT. J is TRBJ1-1 and V is TRBV7-2; D is ambiguous. Deletions cut 2 bases from V and 0 bases from J, with 13 bases between. Germline V lookup: CDR1 SGHTA, CDR2 FQGNSA. The CDR3 length is 16 residues.

This clone was seen only a few times. V and J are TRBV5-4 and TRBJ2-7, with TRBD2 matching over 11 bases. Germline CDR1 and CDR2: SGHNT and YYREEE (reference sequence). This CDR3 has 15 amino acids. Germline trimming cut 4 bases from V and 6 bases from J; bases unmatched to any gene: 9. CDR3 loop: CASSTTSGITSEQYF. The CDR3 DNA is TGTGCCAGCAGCACGACTAGCGGGATCACCTCCGAGCAGTACTTC.

V usage is TRBV7-8 and J usage is TRBJ2-2; possibly TRBD1 for D (5 bases). Trimming pared 3 bases from V and 2 bases from J, leaving 7 bases between. Germline-derived CDR1 and CDR2 are SGHVS and FQNEAQ. The CDR3 has 14 residues. In DNA form, the CDR3 reads TGTGCCAGCAGCTTCGGACATAACACCGGGGAGCTGTTTTTT. Translation gives CASSFGHNTGELFF.

A single count supports this clone. V gene TRBV4-2 combines with J gene TRBJ2-7; D not resolved. Germline V gene lookup returns CDR1 LGHNA and CDR2 YNFKEQ. V shed 4 bases and J shed 6 bases, with 13 bases lying between them. There are 13 residues in the CDR3. The CDR3 DNA is TGTGCCAGCAGCCCGACATCACAACCCGAGCAGTACTTC. Translation: CASSPTSQPEQYF.

This chain joins TRBV7-8 and TRBJ1-5; D is unresolved. V lost 2 bases to trimming and J lost 7 bases, with 6 bases between them. Per the germline V gene, CDR1 is SGHVS and CDR2 is FQNEAQ. The CDR3 has 12 residues. CDR3 nucleotide sequence: TGTGCCAGCAGCTTACTCCTCCAGCCCCAGCATTTT. Encoded protein: CASSLLLQPQHF.

The rearrangement joins TRBV2 to TRBJ2-3; possibly TRBD2 for D (6 bases). The germline V and J ends were trimmed by 4 bases and 3 bases, with 11 bases remaining between them. The germline CDR1 and CDR2 sequences are SNHLY and FYNNEI. The CDR3 loop spans 14 amino acids. CDR3 coding DNA: TGTGCCAGCAGTGCCGGGAGTAGTACAGATACGCAGTATTTT. Translated: CASSAGSSTDTQYF.

In its sample, this clone was seen once. The chain has TRBV6-5 and TRBJ2-7; 12 positions agree with TRBD2. After removal of 4 bases from V and 2 bases from J, the junction contained 6 bases not matched to a gene. This CDR3 spans 16 amino acids. Germline CDR1 MNHEY, CDR2 SVGAGI. As DNA, the CDR3 is TGTGCCAGCAGTTCCCCCCTAGCGGGAGGGGCCTACGAGCAGTACTTC. Amino acid sequence: CASSSPLAGGAYEQYF.

The chain couples TRBV19 to TRBJ2-7; D may be TRBD1 (5 bases). The CDR3 is 13 amino acids. Germline assignment: CDR1 LNHDA and CDR2 SQIVND (reference sequence). V was pared by 6 bases and J by 1 base, with 10 bases between. CDR3: CASSLTVSYEQYF. The CDR3 nucleotides read TGTGCCAGTAGCCTGACAGTATCCTACGAGCAGTACTTC.

The CDR3: CASSSGQPNEKLFF. The CDR3 bases are TGTGCCAGCAGCTCAGGACAGCCTAATGAAAAACTGTTTTTT. The chain has TRBV11-2 and TRBJ1-4; TRBD1 is a possible D gene (6 bases). Looked up from germline, CDR1 is SGHAT and CDR2 is FQNNGV. The V gene lost 4 bases and the J gene lost 3 bases, with 9 bases spanning the gap. The CDR3 length is 14 residues.

Comments on this clone: A junction end diverges from the germline sequence, so it may reflect a read error. The J gene is TRBJ1-5, the V gene TRBV7-2; 7 bases align to TRBD1. CDR3 length: 13 residues. Germline CDR1 and CDR2: SGHTA and FQGNSA. CDR3: CAGSFQGDQPQHF. CDR3 DNA sequence: TGTGCCGGCAGCTTTCAGGGGGACCAGCCCCAGCATTTT.

CDR3 nucleotide sequence: TGTGCCAGCAGTTACTCTACTAGCGTTGCCTACAATGAGCAGTTCTTC. Encoded protein: CASSYSTSVAYNEQFF. The V gene is TRBV6-5, the J gene TRBJ2-1; TRBD2 aligns across 7 bases. This CDR3 comprises 16 residues. Germline loops: CDR1 MNHEY, CDR2 SVGAGI. The V segment lost 0 bases and the J segment 2 bases; nucleotides outside the gene matches: 4.

The rearrangement uses TRBV6-1 and TRBJ2-3; D is perhaps TRBD2 (6 bases). The CDR3 is made up of 14 amino acids. The germline V gene has CDR1 MNHNS and CDR2 SASEGT. The ends were cut back, 11 bases at V and 0 bases at J, with 15 bases in the middle. CDR3 protein: CAGSGTASTDTQYF. The CDR3 DNA is TGTGCCGGTTCCGGGACTGCTAGCACAGATACGCAGTATTTT.

The rearrangement links TRBV7-9 to TRBJ2-7; TRBD2 matches 8 bases. The CDR3 contains 13 residues. The V gene's germline CDR1 is SEHNR and CDR2 FQNEAQ (reference sequence). The J segment lost 3 bases and the V segment lost 5 bases, leaving 3 bases of the junction unmatched. CDR3 sequence: CASSDGGGYEQYF. As DNA, the CDR3 is TGTGCCAGCAGCGACGGGGGGGGCTACGAGCAGTACTTC.